This T cell receptor (beta chain) was observed in a study of Graves' ophthalmopathy and Graves' hyperthyroidism. General observations from the study: Blood also harbored most expanded thyroid clonotypes above 0.001 frequency. Forecasting of ophthalmopathy progression by the model achieved 60% to 71% sensitivity and around 72% specificity.

This clonotype was observed at least ten times. Its antigen remains unknown. CAS ≥3, NOSPECS ≥4, moderate-to-severe activity and duration under 3 months marked donors with ophthalmopathy. As diagnostic evidence, clinical symptoms, serum thyroxine, TRAb, thyroid ultrasound and orbital computed tomography were relied upon. Investigators amplified TCR beta CDR3 regions from RNA transcripts. A first-round RT-PCR used HTBI primers, followed by a second-round multiplex PCR. TCRdb reprocessed the multiplex PCR reads via MiXCR and lists one record per CDR3 protein. The top ten hold more than 8.5% of the sample, which has roughly 500,000 distinct CDR3 sequences, approximately 15% seen once. The source is a woman aged 25 to 39 with Graves' ophthalmopathy. The sample comprised blood.

The CDR3, as DNA: TGTGCCAGCAGGGACTCGCAAGAGACCCAGTACTTC. Protein: CASRDSQETQYF. The J gene is TRBJ2-5, the V gene TRBV3-1; TRBD2 is a possible D gene (5 bases). This CDR3 spans 12 amino acids. Germline values: CDR1 LGHDT, CDR2 YNNKEL (reference sequence). Trimming shortened V by 6 bases and J by 2 bases, and 7 bases separated the two germline ends.